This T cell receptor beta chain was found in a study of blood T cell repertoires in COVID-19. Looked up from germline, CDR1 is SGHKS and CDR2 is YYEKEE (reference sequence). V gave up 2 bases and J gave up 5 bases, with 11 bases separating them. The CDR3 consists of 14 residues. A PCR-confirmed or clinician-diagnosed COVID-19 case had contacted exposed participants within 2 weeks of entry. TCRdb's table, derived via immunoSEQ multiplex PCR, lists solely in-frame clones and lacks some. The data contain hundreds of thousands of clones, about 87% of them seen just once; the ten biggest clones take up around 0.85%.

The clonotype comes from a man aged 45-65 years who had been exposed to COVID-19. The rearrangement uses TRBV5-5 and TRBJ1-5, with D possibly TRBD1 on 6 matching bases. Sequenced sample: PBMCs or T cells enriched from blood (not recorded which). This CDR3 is CASSLIGGDQPQHF. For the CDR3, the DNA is TGTGCCAGCAGCTTAATAGGGGGGGATCAGCCCCAGCATTTT.